A selection of T cell receptor beta chains follows, all from one sample in a study of T cell changes during pregnancy in multiple sclerosis. TCRdb keeps only in-frame clones here, not all; method: immunoSEQ multiplex PCR. The sample has tens of thousands of clones; 85% to 95% are singletons. Here the sequenced sample was CD4+ T cells from peripheral blood mononuclear cells, taken in the second trimester of pregnancy. Source of these receptors: a female donor with multiple sclerosis, enrolled in a pregnancy study. Each CDR3 is given with its conserved first and last residue. D genes are given only for firm matches. Some rows mark clone size as missing; the rest say once, few, many or name a class of expanded clone.

TRBV27	TRBJ2-7	-	TRBD2	TGTGCCAGCAGGGGACTAGCGGGAGGGGCCTTCTACGAGCAGTACTTC	CASRGLAGGAFYEQYF
TRBV12-5	TRBJ2-2	-	-	TGTGCTAGTGGTTCACGCCCGTGGACATCGGAGACCGGGGAGCTGTTTTTT	CASGSRPWTSETGELFF
TRBV4-1	TRBJ2-1	-	-	TGCGCCAGCAGCCAAGATCACCGGGACAACCTAAGGGGGAATGAGCAGTTCTTC	CASSQDHRDNLRGNEQFF
TRBV27	TRBJ2-2	-	-	TGTGCCAGCAGTTCCCGCCGGGGAGGCGGCACCGGGGAGCTGTTTTTT	CASSSRRGGGTGELFF
TRBV29-1	TRBJ1-3	few	-	TGCAGCGGCCGGGTCTCTGGAAACACCATATATTTT	CSGRVSGNTIYF
TRBV6-1	TRBJ2-7	-	TRBD1	TGTGCCAGCAGGGAACAGGGGAGATCCTACGAGCAGTACTTC	CASREQGRSYEQYF
TRBV9	TRBJ2-6	-	TRBD1	TGTGCCAGCAGCGCTGACAGGGGTTCGAGGTCTGGGGCCAACGTCCTGACTTTC	CASSADRGSRSGANVLTF
TRBV5-1	TRBJ2-1	-	TRBD1	TGCGCCAGCAGCTTGCTTCCGGGACAGCCTAATGAGCAGTTCTTC	CASSLLPGQPNEQFF
TRBV6-5	TRBJ2-6	-	-	TGTGCCAGCAGTTACTCAGGCGGAGCTGGGGCCAACGTCCTGACTTTC	CASSYSGGAGANVLTF
TRBV7-9	TRBJ1-4	-	TRBD1	TGTGCCAGCAGCCCCCCGGACAGGGGACTAACTAATGAAAAACTGTTTTTT	CASSPPDRGLTNEKLFF
TRBV4-1	TRBJ1-1	-	TRBD1	TGCGCCAGCAGCCATCTACAGGGGCCCATGAACACTGAAGCTTTCTTT	CASSHLQGPMNTEAFF
TRBV2	TRBJ2-7	-	TRBD1	TGTGCCAGCAGGCAGGGGGCCTACGAGCAGTACTTC	CASRQGAYEQYF
TRBV27	TRBJ2-7	-	-	TGTGCCAGCAGTTTGATTGGGGAGCCGACCTCCTACGAGCAGTACTTC	CASSLIGEPTSYEQYF
TRBV2	TRBJ1-4	-	TRBD1	TGTGCCAGCAGCGACAGGGGCGGAAATGAAAAACTGTTTTTT	CASSDRGGNEKLFF
TRBV5-6	TRBJ1-1	-	TRBD1	TGTGCCAGCAGCCTAAGCCGGGACAGAAGAGCTGAAGCTTTCTTT	CASSLSRDRRAEAFF
TRBV9	TRBJ2-1	-	TRBD1	TGTGCCAGCAGCGTAGGAAGGGGGCGCCTCGTTAATGAGCAGTTCTTC	CASSVGRGRLVNEQFF
TRBV9	TRBJ1-1	-	-	TGTGCCAGCAGCGGGGGGCTGGCAGGCATCACTGAAGCTTTCTTT	CASSGGLAGITEAFF
TRBV10-1	TRBJ2-2	-	-	TGCGCCAGCAGTGAAGACAACCTGGCCACCGGGGAGCTGTTTTTT	CASSEDNLATGELFF
TRBV4-2	TRBJ1-2	-	TRBD1	TGTGCCAGCAGCCCGGGACAGCTCAACTATGGCTACACCTTC	CASSPGQLNYGYTF
TRBV7-6	TRBJ1-3	-	-	TGTGCCAGCAGCTATCGGGGTAGCGGAAACACCATATATTTT	CASSYRGSGNTIYF
TRBV27	TRBJ2-7	-	-	TGTGCCAGCAGCCGCCCAGGGCCAATCTACGAGCAGTACTTC	CASSRPGPIYEQYF
TRBV19	TRBJ1-5	-	-	TGTGCCAGTAGTATAGACAGAACCCTCAATCAGCCCCAGCATTTT	CASSIDRTLNQPQHF
TRBV5-1	TRBJ2-3	-	-	TGCGCCAGCGGCTTCGGGACTAGCACAGATACGCAGTATTTT	CASGFGTSTDTQYF
TRBV9	TRBJ1-2	-	TRBD1	TGTGCCAGCAGCCGCGATGGACAGGTGGCGAGCTATGGCTACACCTTC	CASSRDGQVASYGYTF
TRBV29-1	TRBJ1-1	-	-	TGCAGCGTTAGAACGGTCAACACTGAAGCTTTCTTT	CSVRTVNTEAFF
TRBV4-1	TRBJ2-1	-	-	TGCGCCAGCAGCTCGGAGGGGGGGCCCCTCCTAGCCTACAATGAGCAGTTCTTC	CASSSEGGPLLAYNEQFF
TRBV6-5	TRBJ2-2	-	-	TGTGCCAGCAGGCCCGCGGTGGAGACCGGGGAGCTGTTTTTT	CASRPAVETGELFF
TRBV7-2	TRBJ2-1	-	-	TGTGCCAGCAGCTTAGGGGTCGGGAAGTTCTTC	CASSLGVGKFF
TRBV18	TRBJ2-5	-	TRBD2	TGTGCCAGCTCACCTCCGGGACTAGCGGGAGGGAAGACCCAGTACTTC	CASSPPGLAGGKTQYF
TRBV18	TRBJ2-5	-	-	TGTGCCAGCTCTCCTAACAGGGTCGGTGGGGAGACCCAGTACTTC	CASSPNRVGGETQYF
TRBV7-9	TRBJ2-3	once	TRBD2	TGTGCCAGCAGCCAGATACTAGCGGGAGGTCATTCAGATACGCAGTATTTT	CASSQILAGGHSDTQYF
TRBV10-1	TRBJ2-3	-	TRBD2	TGCGCCAGCAGTGAGGGACTAGCGGGGAAGGCAGATACGCAGTATTTT	CASSEGLAGKADTQYF
TRBV29-1	TRBJ2-7	-	TRBD2	TGCAGCGTTGTTGAGCGGGGCCCTTGGTACGAGCAGTACTTC	CSVVERGPWYEQYF
TRBV4-2	TRBJ2-3	-	-	TGTGCCAGCAGCCCCGATGAAGGGGTTGGAGATACGCAGTATTTT	CASSPDEGVGDTQYF
TRBV11-2	TRBJ2-3	-	TRBD2	TGTGCCAGCAGCTTAGGGGGAGCGGGAGGGCCAACAGATACGCAGTATTTT	CASSLGGAGGPTDTQYF
TRBV5-1	TRBJ2-1	-	-	TGCGCCAGCAGCTTGGGGTACAGGGCGAATGAGCAGTTCTTC	CASSLGYRANEQFF
TRBV27	TRBJ2-5	-	TRBD2	TGTGCCAGCAAAGGACTAGCGGGCCAAGAGACCCAGTACTTC	CASKGLAGQETQYF
TRBV4-3	TRBJ1-3	-	-	TGCGCCAGCAGCCAAGCGAGGCTATCCTCTGGAAACACCATATATTTT	CASSQARLSSGNTIYF
TRBV7-9	TRBJ2-1	-	-	TGTGCCAGCAGCTTACCGGCGGGCCCATACAATGAGCAGTTCTTC	CASSLPAGPYNEQFF
TRBV7-8	TRBJ2-1	once	-	TGTGCCAGCAGCTTAGCTATTAACAGGGCATCTGGCAATGAGCAGTTCTTC	CASSLAINRASGNEQFF
TRBV11-1	TRBJ1-1	-	-	TGTGCCAGCAGCCGCCTGGCTTCGAACACTGAAGCTTTCTTT	CASSRLASNTEAFF
TRBV7-2	TRBJ2-1	once	TRBD2	TGTGCCAGCAGCCCTAGCCTAGCGGGAGCCTACAATGAGCAGTTCTTC	CASSPSLAGAYNEQFF
TRBV18	TRBJ1-1	-	TRBD1	TGTGCCAGCTCACCATCAGGGGGAAACACTGAAGCTTTCTTT	CASSPSGGNTEAFF
TRBV4-1	TRBJ2-7	-	TRBD2	TGCGCCAGCAGCCAAGCTCCGGGACTAGCGATTTACGAGCAGTACTTC	CASSQAPGLAIYEQYF
TRBV18	TRBJ2-7	once	-	TGTGCCAGCTCACCGCCGGGACTGAACTACGAGCAGTACTTC	CASSPPGLNYEQYF
TRBV30	TRBJ1-2	-	-	TGTGCCTGGAGTTCAGGCCGAGGCTACACCTTC	CAWSSGRGYTF
TRBV30	TRBJ2-5	-	TRBD2	TGTGCCTGGAGTAGAGGGCTAGCGGAGAACTTCCAAGAGACCCAGTACTTC	CAWSRGLAENFQETQYF
TRBV7-9	TRBJ2-5	-	-	TGTGCCAGCAGCTTAAGCTTGATGAAGACCCAGTACTTC	CASSLSLMKTQYF
TRBV19	TRBJ1-1	-	TRBD1	TGTGCCAGTAGTAATCGACAGGGCTCACGTTTGAACACTGAAGCTTTCTTT	CASSNRQGSRLNTEAFF
TRBV19	TRBJ2-7	-	-	TGTGCCAGTAGTATGCGGGCGGACTACGAGCAGTACTTC	CASSMRADYEQYF
TRBV2	TRBJ2-4	-	TRBD1	TGTGCCAGCGTAGACCCGGGACAGGTAGCCAAAAACATTCAGTACTTC	CASVDPGQVAKNIQYF
TRBV6-1	TRBJ1-1	-	-	TGTGCCAGCAGTGAAGTTCGGCGAGGCGCTGAAGCTTTCTTT	CASSEVRRGAEAFF
TRBV5-1	TRBJ2-7	-	TRBD2	TGCGCCAGCAGTCAGACTAGCGGATACTACGAGCAGTACTTC	CASSQTSGYYEQYF
TRBV21-1	TRBJ2-3	-	-	TGTGCCAGCAGCAAAGGGGGACAGGGAACAGATACGCAGTATTTT	CASSKGGQGTDTQYF
TRBV28	TRBJ1-3	once	-	TGTGCCAGCAGAAGCGGGGACCACTCTGGAAACACCATATATTTT	CASRSGDHSGNTIYF
TRBV30	TRBJ2-7	-	TRBD2	TGTGCCTGGATCAACAAGGCTAGCGGCCATTCCTACGAGCAGTACTTC	CAWINKASGHSYEQYF
TRBV6-1	TRBJ2-5	few	TRBD1	TGTGCCAGCAGCGCCGGGACAGGCAAGACCCAGTACTTC	CASSAGTGKTQYF
TRBV6-1	TRBJ2-2	-	TRBD1	TGTGCCAGCAGTGGATTCAACAGGGGCGCCGGGGAGCTGTTTTTT	CASSGFNRGAGELFF
TRBV9	TRBJ2-7	-	-	TGTGCCAGCAGCCGAACCACTTACGAGCAGTACTTC	CASSRTTYEQYF
TRBV5-5	TRBJ1-4	-	-	TGTGCCACAGCGACAGGTTTCGGTGAAAAACTGTTTTTT	CATATGFGEKLFF